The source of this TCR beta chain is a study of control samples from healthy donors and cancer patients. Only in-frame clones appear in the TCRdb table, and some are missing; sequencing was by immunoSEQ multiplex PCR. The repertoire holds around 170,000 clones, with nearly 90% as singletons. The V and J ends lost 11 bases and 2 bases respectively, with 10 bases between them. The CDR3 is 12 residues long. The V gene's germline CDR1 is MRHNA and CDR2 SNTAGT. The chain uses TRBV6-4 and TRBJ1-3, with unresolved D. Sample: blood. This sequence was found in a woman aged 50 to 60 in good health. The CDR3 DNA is TGTGCCCTTTCGCATACTGGAAACACCATATATTTT. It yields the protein CALSHTGNTIYF.